Listed below are T cell receptor beta chains from one sample, sequenced in a study of T cells after yellow fever vaccination. TCRdb recomputed calls from the 5' RACE reads with MiXCR, one row per CDR3 protein. The table includes under 700,000 distinct CDR3 sequences, around a sixth detected once. The specimen was PBMCs, collected less than 6 days after the first yellow fever vaccination. These receptors all come from a man aged 18 to 35 who received the YFV17D yellow fever vaccine. CDR3s include the opening cysteine and the closing phenylalanine or tryptophan. The D gene is left open where the match is weak. The listing skips clone size in some rows; elsewhere it reads once, few, many or a size class.

j_gene	abundance	d_gene	v_gene	CDR3aa
TRBJ1-1	-	-	TRBV7-2	CASSSQTWNTEAFF
TRBJ2-7	many	TRBD1	TRBV18	CASSPRQGAYEQYF
TRBJ1-1	-	-	TRBV5-4	CASTEQANTEAFF
TRBJ2-5	-	TRBD2	TRBV5-4	CASSLNGGAFETQYF
TRBJ2-5	-	-	TRBV7-7	CASSLGVTPKETQYF
TRBJ2-2	few	-	TRBV7-9	CASSSGRAGELFF
TRBJ2-5	-	TRBD1	TRBV5-6	CASSPGQEKTQYF
TRBJ2-2	many	TRBD1	TRBV6-2/TRBV6-3	CASSQGVNTGELFF
TRBJ2-1	-	TRBD2	TRBV20-1	CSARVAGGPGYNEQFF
TRBJ2-2	-	-	TRBV4-2	CASSLVATPGELFF
TRBJ2-2	-	TRBD1	TRBV20-1	CSARDSGQGLTGELFF
TRBJ2-7	few	-	TRBV7-2	CASSAGTKTYEQYF
TRBJ2-1	many	TRBD2	TRBV12-3/TRBV12-4	CASRSRGGSNEQFF
TRBJ1-1	-	-	TRBV20-1	CSATYQGDGGTEAFF
TRBJ1-1	few	TRBD1	TRBV18	CASSPRTGSTSMNTEAFF
TRBJ2-5	few	TRBD1	TRBV13	CASSKTGERTQYF
TRBJ1-5	-	-	TRBV27	CASRGVGQPQHF
TRBJ1-6	few	-	TRBV7-8	CASSQSGGWRAPLHF
TRBJ2-6	many	-	TRBV5-6	CASSAYSSGANVLTF
TRBJ1-1	-	-	TRBV3-1	CASSRHTEAFF
TRBJ2-5	few	-	TRBV7-8	CASSLGTGRETQYF
TRBJ2-3	-	TRBD2	TRBV4-3	CASSQGLAGGTSTDTQYF
TRBJ2-1	-	-	TRBV7-9	CASRSSPGFPGNEQFF